The 30 T cell receptor beta chains below come from one sample, sequenced in a study of blood T cell repertoires in COVID-19. Repertoires were generated with immunoSEQ multiplex PCR, while TCRdb's copy carries only in-frame clones and drops some. This table holds about 98,000 clones, approximately 78% found once. The material sequenced was peripheral blood. These receptors all come from a man between 60 and 70 years old with active or convalescent COVID-19.

The chain uses TRBV9 and TRBJ2-5; the D gene is possibly TRBD1 (6 bases). V lost 0 bases and J lost 1, with 10 bases in between. Per the germline V gene, CDR1 is SGDLS and CDR2 is YYNGEE. This CDR3 comprises 15 residues. The CDR3 region is CASSVGVGGQETQYF. The CDR3 nucleotides read TGTGCCAGCAGCGTAGGTGTAGGGGGCCAAGAGACCCAGTACTTC.

The chain couples TRBV19 to TRBJ2-1; 11 positions match TRBD2. Germline V lookup: CDR1 LNHDA, CDR2 SQIVND (reference sequence). V lost 10 bases to trimming and J lost 2 bases; unmatched junction nucleotides: 16. This CDR3 region has 18 residues. The CDR3 DNA sequence: TGTGCCACCTCTATCGAAGGGCTAGCGGGAGGTCCCTACAATGAGCAGTTCTTC. This codes for CATSIEGLAGGPYNEQFF.

The chain couples TRBV30 to TRBJ1-6; no firm D call. Germline CDR1 is GTSNPN and CDR2 is SVGIG (reference sequence). V gave up 2 bases and J gave up 6 bases, with 8 bases separating them. CDR3 length equals 13 residues. The CDR3 DNA reads as TGTGCCTGGAGTAAAGAGGCTAATTCACCCCTCCACTTT. Protein product: CAWSKEANSPLHF.

The chain links TRBV11-2 to TRBJ2-1; D gene unclear. Trimming removed 0 bases from V and 0 bases from J, with 3 bases in between. This CDR3 spans 14 amino acids. Germline V CDR1 and CDR2: SGHAT, FQNNGV. The CDR3 loop reads CASSLESSYNEQFF. The CDR3 coding sequence is TGTGCCAGCAGCTTAGAGAGCTCCTACAATGAGCAGTTCTTC.

This rearrangement joins TRBV14 to TRBJ2-2; tentatively, D is TRBD2 (6 bases). This CDR3 has 13 amino acids. From germline, CDR1 is SGHDN and CDR2 FVKESK. The V end lost 1 base, the J end lost 6 bases, and 6 bases lay between the germline ends. CDR3 nucleotide sequence: TGTGCCAGCAGCCAAGGCGGGGCCGGGGAGCTGTTTTTT. It specifies CASSQGGAGELFF. The variable domain in full, completed from reference TRBV14 and TRBJ2-2, reads EAGVTQFPSHSVIEKGQTVTLRCDPISGHDNLYWYRRVMGKEIKFLLHFVKESKQDESGMPNNRFLAERTGGTYSTLKVQPAELEDSGVYFCASSQGGAGELFFGEGSRLTVL.

CDR3 sequence reads: CASSSSGALPLETQYF. CDR3 coding DNA: TGTGCCAGTAGTTCCTCGGGAGCCCTCCCCTTGGAGACCCAGTACTTC. This chain uses TRBV19 with TRBJ2-5; a weak D match, TRBD2 (6 bases). The germline V gene has CDR1 LNHDA and CDR2 SQIVND (reference sequence). Deletions cut 5 bases from V and 5 bases from J, with 21 bases between. This CDR3 comprises 16 residues.

This chain joins TRBV30 and TRBJ2-2; the match to TRBD1 covers 10 bases. This CDR3 spans 16 amino acids. The germline V gene has CDR1 GTSNPN and CDR2 SVGIG (reference sequence). Trimming cost V 0 bases and J 4 bases; bases outside gene matches: 5. CDR3: CAWSVPGTGVTGELFF. CDR3 nucleotide sequence: TGTGCCTGGAGTGTACCCGGGACAGGGGTCACCGGGGAGCTGTTTTTT.

The V call is TRBV6-5, the J call TRBJ1-3, with no clear D. Looked up from germline, CDR1 is MNHEY and CDR2 is SVGAGI. V was clipped by 2 bases and J by 0 bases, with 8 bases between them. The CDR3 is made up of 15 amino acids. The CDR3 nucleotides read TGTGCCAGCAGTTACAGGTGGAGCTCTGGAAACACCATATATTTT. Translating it yields CASSYRWSSGNTIYF.

This clone occurred once. V is TRBV28 and J is TRBJ1-6; 7 bases are shared with TRBD1. V lost 7 bases and J lost 5; bases outside the gene matches: 8. Germline lookup yields CDR1 MDHEN and CDR2 SYDVKM. The CDR3 loop spans 15 amino acids. As DNA, the CDR3 is TGTGCCAGCACCCCGAGAGACAGGGATAATTCACCCCTCCACTTT. Amino acid sequence: CASTPRDRDNSPLHF.

This chain connects TRBV14 to TRBJ1-4; D gene uncertain. V was shortened by 5 bases and J by 3 bases, with 13 bases between the two germline ends. The CDR3 covers 15 residues. Germline-derived CDR1 and CDR2 are SGHDN and FVKESK. Here the CDR3 DNA reads TGTGCCAGCAGCTGGGCAGAATCTCCTAATGAAAAACTGTTTTTT. Translation: CASSWAESPNEKLFF.

This rearrangement joins TRBV6-6 to TRBJ1-2, with D possibly being TRBD1 (6 bases). The CDR3 runs to 16 residues. The germline V and J ends were trimmed by 7 bases and 0 bases, with 18 bases remaining between them. Germline V gene lookup returns CDR1 MNHNY and CDR2 SVGAGI (reference sequence). CDR3 protein: CASIPGEGVPNYGYTF. DNA for the CDR3: TGTGCCAGCATCCCAGGGGAGGGAGTCCCTAACTATGGCTACACCTTC.

The chain employs TRBV5-5 and TRBJ2-3; 9 bases agree with TRBD1. Trimming took 4 bases from V and 3 from J; bases not matched to a gene: 9. Germline V gene lookup returns CDR1 SGHKS and CDR2 YYEKEE (reference sequence). This CDR3 is 16 amino acids long. The CDR3 DNA reads as TGTGCCAGCAGCCACGAGGACAGGGGATTAACAGATACGCAGTATTTT. As protein: CASSHEDRGLTDTQYF.

V and J are TRBV6-2 or TRBV6-3 and TRBJ1-1; TRBD1 is a possible D gene (6 bases). The CDR3 is 13 amino acids. The germline gives CDR1 MNHEY, CDR2 SVGEGT. Trimming removed 5 bases from V and 8 bases from J, with 15 bases in between. The CDR3 sequence: CASSQQGQAEAFF. In nucleotides, the CDR3 is TGTGCCAGCAGTCAACAGGGCCAGGCCGAAGCTTTCTTT.

This chain connects TRBV29-1 to TRBJ2-3; tentative D call: TRBD1 (7 bases). Germline V lookup: CDR1 SQVTM, CDR2 ANQGSEA. The CDR3 is 14 residues long. Trimming removed 6 bases from V and 0 bases from J, with 13 bases in between. In nucleotides, the CDR3 is TGCAGCGTCGGGGGACAGTCAAGCACAGATACGCAGTATTTT. This codes for CSVGGQSSTDTQYF.

The V and J genes are TRBV18 and TRBJ2-6, with a weak D call TRBD1 (5 bases). This CDR3 has 16 residues. V lost 1 base, J lost 2 bases, and 9 bases lay in between. Per the germline V gene, CDR1 is KGHSH and CDR2 is LQKENI. CDR3 protein: CASSPRQGAGANVLTF. DNA of the CDR3: TGTGCCAGCTCACCACGTCAGGGTGCTGGGGCCAACGTCCTGACTTTC.

In its sample, this clone was seen a few times. The V and J genes are TRBV19 and TRBJ2-3; TRBD1 matches at 8 bases. The CDR3 covers 15 residues. Germline trimming cut 3 bases from V and 2 bases from J; bases unmatched to any gene: 4. The germline gives CDR1 LNHDA, CDR2 SQIVND (reference sequence). The CDR3, as DNA: TGTGCCAGTAGTATGACAGGGGTTTCCACAGATACGCAGTATTTT. It is translated as CASSMTGVSTDTQYF.

The chain joins TRBV21-1 to TRBJ2-1; the table's D call, TRBD2, has no DNA check behind it. TRBV21-1 is an annotated pseudogene. The CDR3 totals 19 residues. The CDR3 region is CASSIVGMAGRSSYNEQFF. The CDR3 DNA reads TGTGCCAGCAGCATAGTAGGGATGGCGGGACGTAGCTCCTACAATGAGCAGTTCTTC.

The gene calls are TRBV7-3 and TRBJ2-1, with 11 bases matching TRBD2. Germline assignment: CDR1 SGHTA and CDR2 FQGTGA. The CDR3 has 16 residues. Germline trimming cut 1 base from V and 7 bases from J; bases unmatched to any gene: 6. This CDR3 reads CASSLNVLAGGNEQFF. DNA of the CDR3: TGTGCCAGCAGCTTAAATGTGCTAGCGGGAGGAAATGAGCAGTTCTTC.

The V gene is TRBV16, the J gene TRBJ2-5; 7 nucleotides align to TRBD2. Germline CDR1 and CDR2: KGHSY and FQNENV. V trimming: 3 bases; J trimming: 3 bases; junction bases outside the gene matches: 4. The CDR3 length is 14 residues. In nucleotides, the CDR3 is TGTGCCAGCAGCCATCGGGACTATGAAGAGACCCAGTACTTC. Amino acid sequence: CASSHRDYEETQYF. Filled out from reference TRBV16 and TRBJ2-5, the complete variable domain reads GEEVAQTPKHLVRGEGQKAKLYCAPIKGHSYVFWYQQVLKNEFKFLISFQNENVFDETGMPKERFSAKCLPNSPCSLEIQATKLEDSAVYFCASSHRDYEETQYFGPGTRLLVL.

The rearrangement uses TRBV5-1 and TRBJ2-5; 8 bases fit TRBD1. Unmatched junction bases numbered 3, after V lost 2 bases and J lost 3 bases. The CDR3 has 14 amino acids. Germline CDR1 is SGHRS and CDR2 is YFSETQ. The CDR3 here is CASSFQQGEETQYF. Written as DNA, the CDR3 is TGCGCCAGCAGCTTTCAACAGGGGGAAGAGACCCAGTACTTC. The whole variable domain, filled in from reference TRBV5-1 and TRBJ2-5, reads KAGVTQTPRYLIKTRGQQVTLSCSPISGHRSVSWYQQTPGQGLQFLFEYFSETQRNKGNFPGRFSGRQFSNSRSEMNVSTLELGDSALYLCASSFQQGEETQYFGPGTRLLVL.

V and J are TRBV6-5 and TRBJ2-7, with D perhaps TRBD2 (5 bases). Between the trimmed V and J ends, which lost 5 bases and 6 bases, there was a span of 11 bases. The germline CDR1 and CDR2 sequences are MNHEY and SVGAGI. The CDR3 has 12 amino acids. The CDR3 spells CASSKEAGEQYV. The CDR3 coding sequence is TGTGCCAGCAGTAAGGAGGCCGGCGAGCAGTACGTC.

The CDR3 spells CASSPRSGTGPYEQYF. Here the CDR3 DNA reads TGTGCCAGCAGCCCGCGATCCGGGACAGGGCCCTACGAGCAGTACTTC. The rearrangement links TRBV3-1 (or the pseudogene TRBV3-2) to TRBJ2-7; the match to TRBD1 covers 9 bases. The germline CDR1 and CDR2 sequences are LGHDT and YNNKEL (reference sequence). V was pared by 4 bases and J by 2 bases, with 9 bases of the junction left unmatched. The CDR3 spans 16 residues.

This sequence joins TRBV6-2 or TRBV6-3 and TRBJ2-7, with D possibly matching TRBD2 (6 bases). CDR1 and CDR2 from the germline V gene are MNHEY and SVGEGT. This CDR3 region has 16 residues. Trimming shortened V by 2 bases and J by 1 base, and 15 bases separated the two germline ends. The CDR3 sequence is CASSYVYGRSSYEQYF. CDR3 DNA sequence: TGTGCCAGCAGTTACGTTTACGGGAGAAGTTCCTACGAGCAGTACTTC.

This chain connects TRBV5-3 to TRBJ2-1; TRBD2 is a possible D gene (6 bases). TRBV5-3 is reported as an ORF; its role is uncertain. This CDR3 contains 13 residues. The germline V and J ends were trimmed by 5 bases and 6 bases, with 12 bases remaining between them. Here the CDR3 DNA reads TGTGCCAGAAGTAGCGGCCCACCCAATGAGCAGTTCTTC. Encoded protein: CARSSGPPNEQFF.

The gene calls are TRBV18 and TRBJ2-7, with 7 bases that match TRBD2. CDR1 KGHSH and CDR2 LQKENI come from the germline V gene. Trimming took 3 bases from V and 5 from J; bases not matched to a gene: 1. The CDR3 is made up of 12 amino acids. This CDR3 is CASSPGTNEQYV. The CDR3 region has the DNA TGTGCCAGCTCACCTGGGACTAACGAGCAGTACGTC.

The rearrangement uses TRBV19 and TRBJ2-7; 13 positions match TRBD2. CDR1 LNHDA and CDR2 SQIVND come from the germline V gene (reference sequence). Trimming at V came to 5 bases and at J to 3 bases, leaving 4 bases not matched to a gene. The CDR3 sequence is 15 residues long. CDR3 DNA: TGTGCCAGTAGTCTGGGACTAGCGGGGCACTACGAGCAGTACGTC. Translated, it gives CASSLGLAGHYEQYV.

This clone was observed a single time. The chain joins TRBV7-9 to TRBJ1-2; tentative D call: TRBD1 (5 bases). The CDR3 is 15 amino acids. Germline V lookup: CDR1 SEHNR, CDR2 FQNEAQ (reference sequence). Trimming pared 0 bases from V and 6 bases from J, leaving 14 bases between. For the CDR3, the DNA is TGTGCCAGCAGCTTAGCCCAGACAGACTCCCATGGCTACACCTTC. It specifies CASSLAQTDSHGYTF.

The rearrangement links TRBV7-9 to TRBJ2-2; perhaps TRBD2 as D (6 bases). The germline V and J ends were trimmed by 5 bases and 3 bases, with 13 bases remaining between them. The CDR3 runs 15 residues. Germline loops: CDR1 SEHNR, CDR2 FQNEAQ (reference sequence). The CDR3 region is CASSAGTGDTGELFF. In DNA, the CDR3 is TGTGCCAGCAGCGCCGGGACGGGGGACACCGGGGAGCTGTTTTTT.

CDR3 nucleotides: TGTGCCAGCAGCTTAGTTACAGGGTCTAACTATGGCTACACCTTC. Translation gives CASSLVTGSNYGYTF. The genes are TRBV7-8 and TRBJ1-2, with a weak D call TRBD1 (6 bases). This CDR3 comprises 15 residues. V lost 1 base, J lost 0 bases, and 9 bases lay in between. Germline V gene sequence: CDR1 SGHVS, CDR2 FQNEAQ.

CDR3 nucleotides: TGTGCCAGCAGCCTTCGAGGGAGCTCCTACAATGAGCAGTTCTTC. Translation gives CASSLRGSSYNEQFF. V is TRBV7-2 and J is TRBJ2-1, with TRBD2 as a possible D gene (5 bases). V dropped 5 bases and J dropped 0 bases, with 11 bases sitting between them. The CDR3 has 15 residues. Germline lookup yields CDR1 SGHTA and CDR2 FQGNSA.